The entry below gives a single T cell receptor beta chain sequence along with its context. The sample originates from a study of cytomegalovirus exposure and HLA in healthy donors. CDR3 length: 16 residues. Trimming took 3 bases from V and 0 from J; bases not matched to a gene: 6. Germline lookup yields CDR1 LNHDA and CDR2 SQIVND (reference sequence). The primer mix had 60 Vbeta and 13 Jbeta primers. Under the authors' procedure: In a later analysis, of some 80 million unique beta chains, 9 million to 11 million appeared in at least two donors. Assay: immunoSEQ multiplex PCR; the TCRdb copy retains only in-frame clones and omits some. V, J and clone size are those of that table, while D and trimming were read from the DNA. The table records 100,000 to 150,000 clones, roughly 74% of them present only once.

Material: PBMCs. The chain is built from TRBV19 and TRBJ1-2; 8 nucleotides line up with TRBD1. This sequence was found in a woman aged 50 to 65 in good health and CMV-seropositive. In DNA, the CDR3 is TGTGCCAGTAGTATCATCAGGGGGCGTTCTAACTATGGCTACACCTTC. This sequence encodes CASSIIRGRSNYGYTF.